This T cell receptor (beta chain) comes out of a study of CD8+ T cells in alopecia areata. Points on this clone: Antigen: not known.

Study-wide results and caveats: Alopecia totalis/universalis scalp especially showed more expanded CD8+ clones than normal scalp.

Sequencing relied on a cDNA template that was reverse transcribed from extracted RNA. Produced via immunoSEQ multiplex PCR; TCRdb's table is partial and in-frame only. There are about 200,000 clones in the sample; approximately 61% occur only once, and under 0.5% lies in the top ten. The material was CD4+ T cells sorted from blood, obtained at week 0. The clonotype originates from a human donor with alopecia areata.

The DNA of the CDR3 is TGTGCCAGCAGGCCCCACGGGACAGCAGTTGATGAAAAACTGTTTTTT. It codes for CASRPHGTAVDEKLFF. The chain carries TRBV27 and TRBJ1-4, with 7 positions matching TRBD1. Germline V lookup: CDR1 MNHEY, CDR2 SMNVEV (reference sequence). This CDR3 is 16 amino acids long. Germline trimming cut 6 bases from V and 6 bases from J; bases unmatched to any gene: 13.